This passage covers 21 T cell receptor beta chains from one sample sequenced in a study of monozygotic twins with inflammatory bowel disease. From its re-call of the 5' RACE reads, TCRdb lists each CDR3 protein once, without DNA. The sample table includes about 160,000 distinct CDR3 sequences. The source material was blood. All receptors derive from a human donor with ulcerative colitis or Crohn's disease, or a healthy co-twin of an affected twin (not recorded which).

The rearrangement uses TRBV7-2 and TRBJ2-2. The CDR3 spans 12 residues. Looked up from germline, CDR1 is SGHTA and CDR2 is FQGNSA. The CDR3 region is CASSLVVGELFF.

V gene TRBV20-1 combines with J gene TRBJ1-4; without DNA, the TCRdb call of TRBD1 cannot be checked. Germline values: CDR1 DFQATT, CDR2 SNEGSKA (reference sequence). The CDR3 totals 11 residues. CDR3 in amino acids: CSAGTGHAPLF.

The V call is TRBV20-1, the J call TRBJ2-7. The CDR3 consists of 12 residues. From germline, CDR1 is DFQATT and CDR2 SNEGSKA (reference sequence). The CDR3 sequence: CSERRTSSEQYF.

The chain joins TRBV5-4 to TRBJ1-1; TCRdb names TRBD1, which stays unverified in the absence of DNA. This CDR3 has 14 amino acids. The germline V gene has CDR1 SGHNT and CDR2 YYREEE (reference sequence). CDR3 sequence reads: CASSGGFRNTEAFF.

The chain joins TRBV20-1 to TRBJ1-4. Germline values: CDR1 DFQATT, CDR2 SNEGSKA (reference sequence). This CDR3 has 15 amino acids. CDR3 in amino acids: CSARDPGGGGEKLFF.

The chain's CDR3 is CASSWGTGPTDTQYF. This sequence joins TRBV5-1 and TRBJ2-3; there is no DNA to check the TCRdb D call of TRBD1. Looked up from germline, CDR1 is SGHRS and CDR2 is YFSETQ. This CDR3 region has 15 residues.

The chain has TRBV6-5 and TRBJ1-1. The V gene's germline CDR1 is MNHEY and CDR2 SVGAGI. The CDR3 totals 13 residues. This CDR3 reads CASTPQLNTEAFF.

The chain carries TRBV20-1 and TRBJ2-1; the TCRdb call, TRBD2, lacks DNA for checking. The germline gives CDR1 DFQATT, CDR2 SNEGSKA (reference sequence). The CDR3 totals 16 residues. The CDR3 sequence: CSVGLAGDRSYNEQFF.

This chain connects TRBV5-5 to TRBJ1-5; TCRdb's D gene call, TRBD1, goes unchecked for lack of DNA. Germline values: CDR1 SGHKS, CDR2 YYEKEE (reference sequence). The length of the CDR3 is 13 residues. CDR3 region: CASSSSRDQPQHF.

The rearrangement joins TRBV5-1 to TRBJ1-2; TCRdb gives TRBD1 as the D gene, but with no DNA this cannot be confirmed. In germline, CDR1 is SGHRS, CDR2 YFSETQ. The CDR3 loop spans 15 amino acids. CDR3 sequence: CASSLETGVGYGYTF. Together with reference TRBV5-1 and TRBJ1-2, the CDR3 gives the full variable domain: KAGVTQTPRYLIKTRGQQVTLSCSPISGHRSVSWYQQTPGQGLQFLFEYFSETQRNKGNFPGRFSGRQFSNSRSEMNVSTLELGDSALYLCASSLETGVGYGYTFGSGTRLTVV.

The V call is TRBV27, the J call TRBJ2-7; TCRdb indicates TRBD1, and absent DNA this call remains unverified. Germline loops: CDR1 MNHEY, CDR2 SMNVEV (reference sequence). The CDR3 has 13 amino acids. The CDR3 protein is CASSYGTGYEQYF.

The rearrangement uses TRBV6-2 or TRBV6-3 and TRBJ2-1; checking the TCRdb D call of TRBD2 is not possible without DNA. Per the germline V gene, CDR1 is MNHEY and CDR2 is SVGEGT. The CDR3 has 14 residues. The CDR3 sequence: CASRVSGRSAEQFF.

The rearrangement links TRBV4-3 to TRBJ2-7; TCRdb's D gene call, TRBD1, goes unchecked for lack of DNA. Germline CDR1 reads LGHNA; CDR2 reads YSLEER. This CDR3 spans 14 amino acids. CDR3 amino acids: CASSRTRGTYEQYF.

The genes are TRBV5-1 and TRBJ2-3; the D gene TCRdb calls, TRBD2, cannot be checked with no DNA. This CDR3 contains 18 residues. The germline V gene encodes CDR1 SGHRS and CDR2 YFSETQ. CDR3 sequence: CASSWPRGLAGGIDTQYF.

The chain links TRBV4-2 to TRBJ1-2; TCRdb outputs TRBD1, but without DNA this stays unchecked. This CDR3 is 13 amino acids long. Germline V gene lookup returns CDR1 LGHNA and CDR2 YNFKEQ. CDR3 protein: CASSRGQFYGYTF.

The chain couples TRBV6-1 to TRBJ1-1; there is no DNA to check the TCRdb D call of TRBD1. This CDR3 spans 16 amino acids. Germline lookup yields CDR1 MNHNS and CDR2 SASEGT. The CDR3 loop reads CASSLRDRGPNTEAFF.

V usage is TRBV6-5 and J usage is TRBJ2-5; TCRdb gives TRBD1 as the D gene, but with no DNA this cannot be confirmed. Germline-derived CDR1 and CDR2 are MNHEY and SVGAGI. This CDR3 has 14 residues. CDR3 amino acids: CASSYWDRDETQYF.

The chain uses TRBV4-3 and TRBJ2-3; absent DNA, TCRdb's TRBD2 call cannot be checked. The CDR3 is 16 residues long. CDR1 and CDR2 (germline): LGHNA, YSLEER. CDR3: CASSQDARLKLNTQYF.

This chain joins TRBV4-2 and TRBJ2-3; as DNA is missing, the TRBD2 call by TCRdb cannot be tested. This CDR3 comprises 18 residues. CDR1 is LGHNA, CDR2 YNFKEQ, per germline. This chain's CDR3 is CASSPGLAGGPSTDTQYF.

The chain employs TRBV5-1 and TRBJ2-2. The CDR3 contains 14 residues. Germline values: CDR1 SGHRS, CDR2 YFSETQ. The CDR3 is CASSMDRGSGELFF.

The J gene is TRBJ2-2, the V gene TRBV13. The germline V gene has CDR1 PRHDT and CDR2 FYEKMQ (reference sequence). The CDR3 covers 15 residues. The CDR3 reads CASSLESGVPGELFF.